A single sample is the source of the 15 T cell receptor beta chains below, sequenced in a study of vaccination and CD4 T cells after COVID-19. Once obtained from cultured CD4+ T cells, the DNA was sequenced using the Oncomine TCR Beta short-read assay. From the PCR reads, TCRdb called clonotypes with MiXCR, one entry per CDR3 protein. This table has more than 15,000 distinct CDR3 sequences, 44% appearing once. Treatment denoted: approximately 9-day PBMC culture with coronavirus spike peptide pools or control peptides (ViraFEST assay). No cognate antigen is known for these TCRs. Sequenced material: CD4+ T cells from blood, cultured in vitro, taken before SARS-CoV-2 vaccination. Every receptor here comes from a human donor who had recovered from COVID-19.

This clonotype appeared a few times. This rearrangement joins TRBV27 to TRBJ2-3; D unclear. The germline V and J ends were trimmed by 6 bases and 6 bases, with 7 bases remaining between them. The germline CDR1 and CDR2 sequences are MNHEY and SMNVEV (reference sequence). The CDR3 is made up of 11 amino acids. The DNA of the CDR3 is TGTGCCAGCAGCAACCAGGATACGCAGTATTTT. This translates into CASSNQDTQYF.

This clonotype was found a few times. V is TRBV27 and J is TRBJ1-6; the D gene is possibly TRBD1 (6 bases). Germline V lookup: CDR1 MNHEY, CDR2 SMNVEV (reference sequence). Trimming took 4 bases from V and 10 from J, leaving 17 bases between them. This CDR3 comprises 15 residues. The CDR3 protein is CASSSRGGFVSPLHF. The CDR3 DNA reads as TGTGCCAGCAGTTCTAGGGGGGGATTTGTGTCACCCCTCCACTTT.

The V call is TRBV7-2, the J call TRBJ1-5; D remains unclear. This CDR3 contains 15 residues. V dropped 6 bases and J dropped 4 bases, with 16 bases sitting between them. CDR1 is SGHTA, CDR2 FQGNSA, per germline. In DNA, the CDR3 is TGTGCCAGCAGTTCGGGGAGGGTTGGGAATCAGCCCCAGCATTTT. Protein sequence: CASSSGRVGNQPQHF.

This clonotype was detected a few times. J is TRBJ1-5 and V is TRBV6-1; the D gene is possibly TRBD1 (6 bases). Per the germline V gene, CDR1 is MNHNS and CDR2 is SASEGT. Between the trimmed V and J ends, which lost 6 bases and 3 bases, there was a span of 15 bases. The CDR3 spans 15 residues. The CDR3 region has the DNA TGTGCCAGCAGAGTGCCGGGACAACTCAATCAGCCCCAGCATTTT. As protein: CASRVPGQLNQPQHF.

This clonotype was counted between two and nine times. The rearrangement joins TRBV6-1 to TRBJ2-1; 12 nucleotides match TRBD2. The J segment lost 8 bases and the V segment lost 7 bases, leaving 9 bases of the junction unmatched. CDR1 is MNHNS, CDR2 SASEGT, per germline. The CDR3 has 15 residues. The CDR3 bases are TGTGCCAGCACCCCCGGGACTAGCGGGTTTGATGAGCAGTTCTTC. Protein: CASTPGTSGFDEQFF.

This clonotype is labeled as medium-sized. The chain joins TRBV19 to TRBJ1-5, with a tentative D call TRBD1 (5 bases). CDR1 and CDR2 (germline): LNHDA, SQIVND (reference sequence). The CDR3 covers 16 residues. Trimming shortened V by 2 bases and J by 2 bases, and 13 bases separated the two germline ends. In DNA form, the CDR3 reads TGTGCCAGTAGTATAAGTGTGGGGCAGGGCAATCAGCCCCAGCATTTT. It specifies CASSISVGQGNQPQHF.

This clonotype was detected only a few times. This chain uses TRBV6-2 or TRBV6-3 with TRBJ2-5; D possibly corresponds to TRBD2 (6 bases). Between the trimmed V and J ends, which lost 8 bases and 1 base, there was a span of 14 bases. The CDR3 has 14 residues. Germline lookup yields CDR1 MNHEY and CDR2 SVGEGT. CDR3 sequence (DNA): TGTGCCAGCTCCGGGGCGGGGCTCCAAGAGACCCAGTACTTC. It codes for CASSGAGLQETQYF.

This clonotype was seen a few times. This sequence joins TRBV20-1 and TRBJ2-3; 10 positions match TRBD2. J gave up 4 bases and V 3 bases, and 1 base lay outside the gene matches. Germline CDR1 DFQATT, CDR2 SNEGSKA (reference sequence). The CDR3 consists of 13 residues. The CDR3 DNA reads TGCAGTGCTAGTCTAGCGGGGGCAGATACGCAGTATTTT. The encoded protein is CSASLAGADTQYF.

This clonotype was counted only a few times. This chain joins TRBV19 and TRBJ1-1, with D maybe TRBD1 (5 bases). Trimming stripped 3 bases from V and 6 bases from J, with 23 bases between. The CDR3 is 17 amino acids. The germline V gene encodes CDR1 LNHDA and CDR2 SQIVND (reference sequence). CDR3 nucleotide sequence: TGTGCCAGTAGTATTTACCGGGAAACAGGTCTTGGTTCTGAAGCTTTCTTT. It is translated as CASSIYRETGLGSEAFF. Filled out from reference TRBV19 and TRBJ1-1, the complete variable domain reads DGGITQSPKYLFRKEGQNVTLSCEQNLNHDAMYWYRQDPGQGLRLIYYSQIVNDFQKGDIAEGYSVSREKKESFPLTVTSAQKNPTAFYLCASSIYRETGLGSEAFFGQGTRLTVV.

This clonotype was detected a few times. V and J are TRBV20-1 and TRBJ2-3; tentatively, D is TRBD2 (6 bases). The CDR3 length is 14 residues. From germline, CDR1 is DFQATT and CDR2 SNEGSKA (reference sequence). V was shortened by 4 bases and J by 5 bases, with 16 bases between the two germline ends. CDR3 loop: CSANRDSVRDTQYF. The CDR3 DNA sequence: TGCAGTGCTAATCGGGACTCAGTCCGAGATACGCAGTATTTT.

This chain uses TRBV7-3 with TRBJ2-1, with D possibly matching TRBD2 (5 bases). V was shortened by 4 bases and J by 10 bases, with 17 bases between the two germline ends. This CDR3 is 14 amino acids long. Per the germline V gene, CDR1 is SGHTA and CDR2 is FQGTGA. The CDR3 nucleotides are TGTGCCAGCAGCTCAGGCCGGCAGACGGGAGAGCAGTTCTTC. It specifies CASSSGRQTGEQFF.

The table lists this clonotype with a few counts. V usage is TRBV20-1 and J usage is TRBJ2-7, with D perhaps TRBD1 (5 bases). Germline V CDR1 and CDR2: DFQATT, SNEGSKA (reference sequence). V was trimmed by 0 bases and J by 3 bases, leaving 12 bases between them. CDR3 length: 14 amino acids. The CDR3 loop is CSARDWRQLYEQYF. CDR3 coding DNA: TGCAGTGCTAGAGACTGGCGACAGCTCTACGAGCAGTACTTC.

This clonotype is categorized as medium-sized. The rearrangement uses TRBV20-1 and TRBJ1-2; D not certain. The CDR3 contains 11 residues. V was cut by 0 bases and J by 5 bases, with 4 bases left in between. CDR1 is DFQATT and CDR2 is SNEGSKA in the germline V gene (reference sequence). CDR3 amino acids: CSAREAYGYTF. As DNA, the CDR3 is TGCAGTGCTAGAGAGGCTTATGGCTACACCTTC.

The chain carries TRBV30 and TRBJ1-6; TRBD1 matches 8 bases. Germline-derived CDR1 and CDR2 are GTSNPN and SVGIG (reference sequence). The V segment lost 2 bases and the J segment 7 bases; nucleotides outside the gene matches: 7. The CDR3 is made up of 15 amino acids. The CDR3 DNA follows: TGTGCCTGGAGTCCTCGGACAGGGAGGAATTCACCCCTCCACTTT. It yields the protein CAWSPRTGRNSPLHF.

The chain has TRBV20-1 and TRBJ2-3; 9 bases match TRBD2. The CDR3 loop spans 14 amino acids. The junction had 5 bases not matched to a gene; V was cut back by 3 bases and J by 4 bases. Germline CDR1 reads DFQATT; CDR2 reads SNEGSKA (reference sequence). The chain's CDR3 is CSASLLAGSDTQYF. In DNA form, the CDR3 reads TGCAGTGCTAGTTTGCTAGCGGGATCAGATACGCAGTATTTT.